These 5 T cell receptor beta chains came from one sample sequenced in a study of tumor-infiltrating lymphocytes in primary liver carcinoma. The tissue used was unsorted bulk material of about 19-33 mg. RNA and DNA were co-extracted from it with the AllPrep DNA/RNA mini kit. Reverse transcription of about 500 ng total RNA with a constant-region primer produced TCR beta cDNA. Slightly modified ARM-PCR, run as three nested multiplex PCR rounds, produced the TCR beta libraries. Each of the first two PCR rounds ran approximately 9 cycles with TRBV1-TRBV30 forward and C-beta reverse primers. Each CDR3 protein gets one entry after TCRdb re-called the multiplex PCR reads with MiXCR. The sample records about 99,000 distinct CDR3 sequences, around three quarters being singletons. Sequenced material: liver tumor tissue from sampling region 5. Stated subset: tumor region T5, tumor centre. Every receptor here comes from a woman aged 60-70 years with primary liver carcinoma and hepatitis B virus infection.

A note on this clonotype: Just one base apart from a much larger clone, this may be a read error. The chain combines TRBV30 with TRBJ1-2, with 7 bases identical to TRBD1. Losses at the gene ends were 5 bases for V and 9 bases for J; bases not matched to a gene: 12. The CDR3 is 13 amino acids. Germline V gene data show CDR1 as GTSNPN and CDR2 as SVGIG (reference sequence). In nucleotides, the CDR3 is TGTGCCTGGGGCCGCACAGGGGACCGGAGCTACACCTTC. This codes for CAWGRTGDRSYTF.

Comments on this clonotype: A read error may produce the germline difference seen at one junction end. The rearrangement uses TRBV12-3 or TRBV12-4 and TRBJ2-5, with D uncertain. The CDR3 sequence is 13 residues long. CDR3 residues: CTSNEDHQETQYF. Written as DNA, the CDR3 is TGTACCAGCAACGAGGACCACCAAGAGACCCAGTACTTC.

In regard to this clonotype: Here the CDR3 omits its conserved ending phenylalanine or tryptophan, so a read error is the likely source. The chain has TRBV6-5 and TRBJ1-1; TRBD1 matches at 7 bases. The CDR3 loop spans 12 amino acids. Looked up from germline, CDR1 is MNHEY and CDR2 is SVGAGI. The CDR3 here is CASRRDSSEAFL. CDR3 in DNA: TGTGCCAGCAGACGGGACAGTTCTGAGGCTTTCTTA.

Concerning this clonotype itself: Compared with germline, one end of the junction differs, possibly owing to a read error. The rearrangement uses TRBV11-3 and TRBJ2-1, with TRBD2 as a possible D gene (6 bases). The germline gives CDR1 SGHNT, CDR2 YENEEA. The CDR3 runs to 15 residues. The CDR3 DNA reads as TGTGCCAGCAACTTAGGAACTGGCGGGAAGCTTGAGCAATTCTTC. Its protein is CASNLGTGGKLEQFF.

Details on this clonotype: Germline is not matched at one junction end, which may reflect a read error. The chain couples TRBV5-1 to TRBJ1-1; unclear D gene. The CDR3 loop spans 15 amino acids. Germline CDR1 and CDR2: SGHRS and YFSETQ. The CDR3 sequence: CASSSGQAATPPAFF. The DNA for the CDR3 is TGTGCCAGCAGCTCCGGGCAGGCTGCGACCCCCCCGGCTTTCTTT.